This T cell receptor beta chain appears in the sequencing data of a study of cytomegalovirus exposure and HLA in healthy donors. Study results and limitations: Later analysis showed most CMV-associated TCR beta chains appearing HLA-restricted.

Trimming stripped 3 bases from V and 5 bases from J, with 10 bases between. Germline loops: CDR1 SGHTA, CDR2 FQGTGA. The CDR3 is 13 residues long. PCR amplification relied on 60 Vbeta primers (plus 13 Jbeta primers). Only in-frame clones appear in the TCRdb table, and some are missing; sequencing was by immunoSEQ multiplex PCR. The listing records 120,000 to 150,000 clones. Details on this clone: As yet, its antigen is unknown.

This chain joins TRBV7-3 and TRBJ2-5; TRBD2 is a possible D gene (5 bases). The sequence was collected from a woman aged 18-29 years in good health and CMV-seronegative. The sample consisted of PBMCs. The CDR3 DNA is TGTGCCAGCAGCTTGGGCGGGCGGGAGACCCAGTACTTC. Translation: CASSLGGRETQYF.